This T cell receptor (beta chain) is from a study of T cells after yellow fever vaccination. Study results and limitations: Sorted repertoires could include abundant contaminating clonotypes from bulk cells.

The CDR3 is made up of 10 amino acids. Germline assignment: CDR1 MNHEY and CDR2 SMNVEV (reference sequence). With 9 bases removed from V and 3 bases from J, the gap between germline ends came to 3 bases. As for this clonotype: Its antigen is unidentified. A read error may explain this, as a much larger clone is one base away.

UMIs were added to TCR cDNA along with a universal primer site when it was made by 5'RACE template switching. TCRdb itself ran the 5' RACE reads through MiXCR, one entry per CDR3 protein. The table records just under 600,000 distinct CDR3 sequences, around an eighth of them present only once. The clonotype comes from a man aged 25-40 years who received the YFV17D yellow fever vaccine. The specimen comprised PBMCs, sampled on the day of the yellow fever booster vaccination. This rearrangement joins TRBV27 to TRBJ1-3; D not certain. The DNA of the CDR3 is TGTGCCAGGGGTGGAAACACCATATATTTT. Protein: CARGGNTIYF.